Reported below is one T cell receptor (beta chain). This clonotype was seen more than once but under ten times. It lacks a known antigen. No per-base quality is available; no much larger clone lies one base away. The library was produced with PCR. Instrument on record: Illumina HiSeq 2500. Unique molecular identifiers were incorporated into TCR beta cDNA libraries to reduce PCR and sequencing biases. Per 1 to 10 million input T cells, approximately 500,000 cDNA molecules were obtained, such that each molecule approximated one T cell. The same protocol used for the earlier healthy control dataset was applied to prepare and sequence the patient libraries. Samples belonging to the same batch were prepared together, multiplexed and sequenced on a shared HiSeq lane. Processing in the source paper ran as follows. MIGEC was used to process the raw barcoded reads, and molecular identifier groups with only a single read were discarded before consensus assembly and CDR3 extraction. Clonotype tables were post-analysed with VDJtools, and diversity was normalized by down-sampling all datasets to the smallest sample size. In repertoire overlap clustering, CDR3 amino acid sequences, but not nucleotide sequences, were matched to correct batch-related cross-sample contamination. TCRdb itself trimmed the public reads at Q25 with fastp, ran MiXCR and retained productive beta chains. Each CDR3 protein appears once, grouped with its most common genes and DNA. These V and J calls originate from TCRdb's pipeline instead of the authors' own analysis. Recorded for this sample are 350,000 to 500,000 distinct CDR3 sequences; approximately 38% of them occurred a single time. Roughly 8.2% of the sample goes to the ten largest clones.

TCR beta repertoires were profiled from peripheral blood of about a dozen young patients with multiple sclerosis to demonstrate the VDJtools post-analysis software. The multiple sclerosis patients were children and adolescents between about 6 and 16 years of age. This sample stems from a study of post-analysis software for immune sequencing data (dated by TCRdb to between 2014 and 2016). About the investigation overall: Disease courses on record covered relapsing-remitting, secondary progressive and progressive-relapsing multiple sclerosis, though some patients had no subtype annotation. Patient repertoires were compared against around twelve previously published healthy control repertoires from donors aged about 6 to 28 years. A subset of samples was prepared in parallel using single-end sample barcoding, then pooled and co-amplified after Illumina adapter ligation.

Study-wide findings and limitations: Significantly higher frequencies in patients than in controls were found for roughly five TRBV segments, including TRBV5-6, TRBV5-1 and TRBV20-1. Multiple sclerosis patients had significantly lower normalized Chao1 diversity than controls, a result that suggests substantial peripheral T-cell clonal expansion. Direct clustering with F measure showed strong co-clustering of samples prepared in the same batch, prompting a batch-effect correction. The multiple sclerosis patient group was slightly younger than the control group.

Trimming costs V 4 bases and J 7 bases, and their ends lie 11 bases apart. CDR1 and CDR2, looked up from the germline V gene (reference sequence), are DFQATT and SNEGSKA. Measured from the cysteine to the phenylalanine, the CDR3 is 11 residues long. CDR3 DNA only is kept here, 33 bases in frame from base 1. Material: blood. The TCR sequence derives from a girl aged 2 to 10 with multiple sclerosis. The chain is made from TRBV20-1 and TRBJ2-7; the D gene is unclear. For the CDR3, the sequence is CSATPHGEQYF. The DNA sequence is as follows: TGCAGTGCTACCCCACATGGGGAGCAGTACTTC.